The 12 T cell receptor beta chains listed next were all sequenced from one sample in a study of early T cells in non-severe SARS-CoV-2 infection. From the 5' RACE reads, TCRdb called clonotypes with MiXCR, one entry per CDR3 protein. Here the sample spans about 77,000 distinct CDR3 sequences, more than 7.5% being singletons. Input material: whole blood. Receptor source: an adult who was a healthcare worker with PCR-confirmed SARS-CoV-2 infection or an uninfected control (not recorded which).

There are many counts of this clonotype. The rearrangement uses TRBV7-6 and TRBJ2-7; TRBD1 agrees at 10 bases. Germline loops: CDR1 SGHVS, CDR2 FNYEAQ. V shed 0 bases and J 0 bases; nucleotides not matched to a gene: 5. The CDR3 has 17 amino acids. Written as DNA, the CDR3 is TGTGCCAGCAGCTTAGCTCCGGGACAGGGGAGCTCCTACGAGCAGTACTTC. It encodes CASSLAPGQGSSYEQYF.

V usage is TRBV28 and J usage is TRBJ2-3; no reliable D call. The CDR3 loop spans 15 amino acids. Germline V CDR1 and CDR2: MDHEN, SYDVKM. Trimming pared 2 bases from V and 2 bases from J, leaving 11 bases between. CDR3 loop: CASSLGGSPTDTQYF. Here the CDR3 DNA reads TGTGCCAGCAGTTTAGGCGGCTCACCCACAGATACGCAGTATTTT. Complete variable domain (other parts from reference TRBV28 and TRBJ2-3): DVKVTQSSRYLVKRTGEKVFLECVQDMDHENMFWYRQDPGLGLRLIYFSYDVKMKEKGDIPEGYSVSREKKERFSLILESASTNQTSMYLCASSLGGSPTDTQYFGPGTRLTVL.

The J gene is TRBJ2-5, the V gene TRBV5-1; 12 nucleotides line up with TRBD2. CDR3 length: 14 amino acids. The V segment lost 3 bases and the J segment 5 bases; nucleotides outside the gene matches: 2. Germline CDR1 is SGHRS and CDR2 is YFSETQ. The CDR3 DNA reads TGCGCCAGCAGCTCCGGACTAGCGGGGGAGACCCAGTACTTC. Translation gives CASSSGLAGETQYF.

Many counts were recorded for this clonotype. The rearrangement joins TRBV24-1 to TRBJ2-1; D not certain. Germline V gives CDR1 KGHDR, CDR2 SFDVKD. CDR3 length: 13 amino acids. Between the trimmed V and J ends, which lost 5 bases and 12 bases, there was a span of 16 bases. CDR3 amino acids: CATSGPPQLGQFF. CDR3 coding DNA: TGTGCCACCAGTGGCCCCCCTCAATTGGGGCAGTTCTTC.

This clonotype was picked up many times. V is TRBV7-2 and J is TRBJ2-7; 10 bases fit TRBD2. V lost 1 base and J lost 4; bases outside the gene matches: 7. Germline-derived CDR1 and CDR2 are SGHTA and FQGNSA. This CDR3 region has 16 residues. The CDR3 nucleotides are TGTGCCAGCAGCTTAGGCGGTACAGCGGGAGGGTACGAGCAGTACTTC. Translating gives CASSLGGTAGGYEQYF.

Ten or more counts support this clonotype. In DNA, the CDR3 is TGTGCCACCAGTGATAGGACTAGCGGGAGATGGTATGAGCAGTTCTTC. It translates to CATSDRTSGRWYEQFF. The chain couples TRBV24-1 to TRBJ2-1; 13 bases are a match to TRBD2. CDR3 length equals 16 residues. The V gene's germline CDR1 is KGHDR and CDR2 SFDVKD. Losses at the gene ends were 3 bases for V and 8 bases for J; bases not matched to a gene: 6.

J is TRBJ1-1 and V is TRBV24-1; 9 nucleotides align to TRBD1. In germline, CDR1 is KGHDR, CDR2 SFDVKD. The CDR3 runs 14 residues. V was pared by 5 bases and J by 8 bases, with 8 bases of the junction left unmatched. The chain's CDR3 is CATSGTGTGREAFF. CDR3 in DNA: TGTGCCACCAGTGGGACAGGGACAGGGAGAGAAGCTTTCTTT.

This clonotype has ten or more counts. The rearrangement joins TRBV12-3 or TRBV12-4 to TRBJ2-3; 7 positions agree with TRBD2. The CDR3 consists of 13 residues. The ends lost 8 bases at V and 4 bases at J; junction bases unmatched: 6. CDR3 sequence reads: CASLREVSDTQYF. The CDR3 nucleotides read TGTGCCAGCCTACGGGAGGTCTCAGATACGCAGTATTTT.

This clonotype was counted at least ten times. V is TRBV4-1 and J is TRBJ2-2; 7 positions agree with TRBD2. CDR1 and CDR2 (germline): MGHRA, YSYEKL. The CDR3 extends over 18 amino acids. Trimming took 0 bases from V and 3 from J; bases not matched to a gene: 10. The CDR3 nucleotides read TGCGCCAGCAGCCAAGATTCTTGGCTAGCGGAATACACCGGGGAGCTGTTTTTT. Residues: CASSQDSWLAEYTGELFF.

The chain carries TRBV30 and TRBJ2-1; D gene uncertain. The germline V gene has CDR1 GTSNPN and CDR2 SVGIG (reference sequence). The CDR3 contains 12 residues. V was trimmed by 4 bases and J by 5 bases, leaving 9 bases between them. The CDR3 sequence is CAWKGLNNEQFF. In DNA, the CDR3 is TGTGCCTGGAAGGGCCTGAACAATGAGCAGTTCTTC. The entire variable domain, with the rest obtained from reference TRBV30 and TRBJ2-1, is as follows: SQTIHQWPATLVQPVGSPLSLECTVEGTSNPNLYWYRQAAGRGLQLLFYSVGIGQISSEVPQNLSASRPQDRQFILSSKKLLLSDSGFYLCAWKGLNNEQFFGPGTRLTVL.

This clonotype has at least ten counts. CDR3 sequence reads: CASMGVEKLFF. The CDR3 DNA reads as TGTGCCAGCATGGGCGTTGAAAAACTGTTTTTT. The chain employs TRBV2 and TRBJ1-4; D is uncertain. The germline V and J ends were trimmed by 7 bases and 7 bases, with 7 bases remaining between them. Germline V gene sequence: CDR1 SNHLY, CDR2 FYNNEI. CDR3 length: 11 amino acids.

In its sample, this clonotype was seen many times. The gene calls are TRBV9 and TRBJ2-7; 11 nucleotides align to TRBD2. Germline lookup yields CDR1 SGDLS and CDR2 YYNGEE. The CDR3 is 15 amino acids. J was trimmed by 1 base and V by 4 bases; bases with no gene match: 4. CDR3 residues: CASSIGTSGSYEQYF. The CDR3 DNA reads TGTGCCAGCAGCATTGGGACTAGCGGTTCCTACGAGCAGTACTTC.